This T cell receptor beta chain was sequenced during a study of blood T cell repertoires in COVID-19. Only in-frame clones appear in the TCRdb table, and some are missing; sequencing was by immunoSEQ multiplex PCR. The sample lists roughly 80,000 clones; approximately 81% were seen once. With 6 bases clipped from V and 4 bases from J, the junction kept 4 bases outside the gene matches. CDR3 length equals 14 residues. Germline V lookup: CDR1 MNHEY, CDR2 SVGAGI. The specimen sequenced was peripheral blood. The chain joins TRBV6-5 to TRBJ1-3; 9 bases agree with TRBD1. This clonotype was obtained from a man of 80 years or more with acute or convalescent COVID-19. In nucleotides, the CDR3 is TGTGCCAGCAGGCCGGGACAGGGAGGAAACACCATATATTTT. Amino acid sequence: CASRPGQGGNTIYF.